The clone carrying this TCR beta chain was recorded many times. Time point described: persistent/refractory GD, antithyroid drugs over 5 years with positive TRAb. PBMCs were the source of the RNA used for TCR sequencing. Germline-derived CDR1 and CDR2 are SQVTM and ANQGSEA. Trimming took off 4 bases at V and 8 bases at J, with 18 bases between the two ends. CDR3 size: 14 residues. The sample is drawn from a study of regulatory T cells in long-lasting Graves disease. Study-wide background: Persistent cases were those of Graves' disease that involved over 5 years of antithyroid drugs with positive TSH receptor antibodies.

Construction of the TCR beta libraries employed iRepertoire HTBI primers in conjunction with Arm-PCR of CDR3 regions. TCRdb reprocessed the multiplex PCR reads via MiXCR and lists one record per CDR3 protein. This table holds around 430,000 distinct CDR3 sequences, roughly 22% found once. The V and J genes are TRBV29-1 and TRBJ2-4; possibly TRBD1 for D (6 bases). The receptor was isolated from a female donor with Graves disease. Sequences were derived from peripheral blood mononuclear cells (PBMCs), sampled when the disease was refractory, from a patient treated with antithyroid drugs. CDR3 region: CSVARDRLADIQYF. CDR3 coding DNA: TGCAGCGTTGCCAGAGACAGGCTGGCGGACATTCAGTACTTC.